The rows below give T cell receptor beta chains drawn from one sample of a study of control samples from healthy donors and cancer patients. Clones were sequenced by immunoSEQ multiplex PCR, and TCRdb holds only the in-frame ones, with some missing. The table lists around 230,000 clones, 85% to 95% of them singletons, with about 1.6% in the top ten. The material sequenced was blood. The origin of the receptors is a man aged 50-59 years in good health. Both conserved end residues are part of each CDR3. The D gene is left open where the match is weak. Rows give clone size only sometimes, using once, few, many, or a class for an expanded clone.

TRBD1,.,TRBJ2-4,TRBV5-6,TGTGCCAGCAGCTTGGGCTGGGACGGGACAGACATTCAGTACTTC,CASSLGWDGTDIQYF
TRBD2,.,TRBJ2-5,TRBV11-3,TGTGCCAGCAGCTTAGATAGCGGGGGTACCCAAGAGACCCAGTACTTC,CASSLDSGGTQETQYF
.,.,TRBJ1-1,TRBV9,TGTGCCAGCAGCGTAGGGGATGACAGAGACACTGAAGCTTTCTTT,CASSVGDDRDTEAFF
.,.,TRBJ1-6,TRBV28,TGTGCCAGCAGGCGCGAGGGTATGCTGGTTTCACCCCTCCACTTT,CASRREGMLVSPLHF
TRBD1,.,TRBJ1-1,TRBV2,TGTGCCAGCAGAAGGGACAGGACGAACACTGAAGCTTTCTTT,CASRRDRTNTEAFF
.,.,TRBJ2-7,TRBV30,TGTGCCTGGAGTACAGATTCCTACGAGCAGTACTTC,CAWSTDSYEQYF
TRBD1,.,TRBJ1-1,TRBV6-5,TGTGCCAGCACCTTTAGCCCAGGGGGGGAAGCTTTCTTT,CASTFSPGGEAFF
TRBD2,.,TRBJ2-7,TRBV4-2,TGTGCCAGCAGCTCCAGCCCCGGACTAGCGTTCCACGAGCAGTACTTC,CASSSSPGLAFHEQYF
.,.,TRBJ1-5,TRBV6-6,TGTGCCAGCAAATGGCAGGGGAGTCAGCCCCAGCATTTT,CASKWQGSQPQHF
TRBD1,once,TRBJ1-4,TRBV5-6,TGTGCCAGCACGGATAGGGGGCCGGGTGAAAAACTGTTTTTT,CASTDRGPGEKLFF
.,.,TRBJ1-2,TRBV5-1,TGCGCCAGCAGCTGGGCCCTGGGTGCTGGCTATGGCTACACCTTC,CASSWALGAGYGYTF
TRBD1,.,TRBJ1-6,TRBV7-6,TGTGCCAGCAGCCTACAGGGGGCGGCGAGTAATTCACCCCTCCACTTT,CASSLQGAASNSPLHF
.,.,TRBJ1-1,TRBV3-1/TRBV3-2,TGTGCCAGCAGCCCCCAGGCGCTTCCGAACACTGAAGCTTTCTTT,CASSPQALPNTEAFF
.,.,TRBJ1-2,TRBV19,TGTGCCAGTACCCCGGGACACAGAGTCTATGGCTACACCTTC,CASTPGHRVYGYTF
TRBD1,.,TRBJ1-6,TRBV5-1,TGCGCCAGCAGCTCCGACAGGGAATATTCACCCCTCCACTTT,CASSSDREYSPLHF
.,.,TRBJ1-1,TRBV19,TGTGCCAGTAGGGGGCAACAGGGATACACTGAAGCTTTCTTT,CASRGQQGYTEAFF
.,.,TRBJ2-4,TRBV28,TGTGCCAGCAGCCATAGGGGCCTAGCCAAAAACATTCAGTACTTC,CASSHRGLAKNIQYF
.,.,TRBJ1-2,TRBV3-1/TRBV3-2,TGTGCCAGCAGGGGCAAGGGAAGCTACACCTTC,CASRGKGSYTF
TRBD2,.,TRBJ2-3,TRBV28,TGTGCCAGCAGTCGCCCGGGACTAGCGGGGGGAGAGGATACGCAGTATTTT,CASSRPGLAGGEDTQYF
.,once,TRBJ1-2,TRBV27,TGTGCCAGCAGTTTATCCGTTGGAGGCTACACCTTC,CASSLSVGGYTF
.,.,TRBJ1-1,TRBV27,TGTGCCAGCAGTCTACCGGGGAGGAACACTGAAGCTTTCTTT,CASSLPGRNTEAFF
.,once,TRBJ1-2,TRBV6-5,TGTGCCAGCACTCGCGGACAGCACTATGGCTACACCTTC,CASTRGQHYGYTF
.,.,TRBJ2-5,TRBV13,TGTGCCAGCAGCTTTCGAGCGGAGACCCAGTACTTC,CASSFRAETQYF
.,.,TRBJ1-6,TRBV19,TGTGCCAGTAGCCCAGGGATACGGAATTCACCCCTCCACTTT,CASSPGIRNSPLHF